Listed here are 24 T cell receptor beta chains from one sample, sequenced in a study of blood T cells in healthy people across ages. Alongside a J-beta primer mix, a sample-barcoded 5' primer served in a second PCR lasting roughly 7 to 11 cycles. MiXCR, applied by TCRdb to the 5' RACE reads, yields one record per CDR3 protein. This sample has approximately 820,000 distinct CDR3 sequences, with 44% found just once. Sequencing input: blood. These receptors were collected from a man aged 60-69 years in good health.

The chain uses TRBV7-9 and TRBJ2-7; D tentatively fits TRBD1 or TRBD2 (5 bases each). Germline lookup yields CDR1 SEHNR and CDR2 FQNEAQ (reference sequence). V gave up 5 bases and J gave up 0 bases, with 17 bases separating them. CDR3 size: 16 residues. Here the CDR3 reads CASSPAVGVISYEQYF. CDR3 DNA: TGTGCCAGCAGCCCAGCTGTGGGGGTAATCTCCTACGAGCAGTACTTC.

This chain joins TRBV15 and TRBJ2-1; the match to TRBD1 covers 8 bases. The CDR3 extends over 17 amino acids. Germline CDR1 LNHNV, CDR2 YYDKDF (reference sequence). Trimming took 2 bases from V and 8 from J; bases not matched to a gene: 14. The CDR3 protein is CATSRLGQGGGEDEQFF. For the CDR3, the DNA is TGTGCCACCAGCAGATTAGGACAGGGCGGTGGGGAGGATGAGCAGTTCTTC.

As DNA, the CDR3 is TGTGCCAGCAGCCCCACAAGGAACACTGAAGCTTTCTTT. This sequence encodes CASSPTRNTEAFF. This chain joins TRBV3-1 and TRBJ1-1; no definite D call. The CDR3 covers 13 residues. Germline V lookup: CDR1 LGHDT, CDR2 YNNKEL (reference sequence). Trimming pared 4 bases from V and 1 base from J, leaving 7 bases between. The whole variable domain, filled in from reference TRBV3-1 and TRBJ1-1, reads DTAVSQTPKYLVTQMGNDKSIKCEQNLGHDTMYWYKQDSKKFLKIMFSYNNKELIINETVPNRFSPKSPDKAHLNLHINSLELGDSAVYFCASSPTRNTEAFFGQGTRLTVV.

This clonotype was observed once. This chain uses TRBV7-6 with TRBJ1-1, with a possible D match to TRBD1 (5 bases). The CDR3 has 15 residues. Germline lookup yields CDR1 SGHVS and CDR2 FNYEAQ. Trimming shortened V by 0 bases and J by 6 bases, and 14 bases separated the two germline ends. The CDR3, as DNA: TGTGCCAGCAGCTTAGCGCAGGGCGGCAGCCCTGAAGCTTTCTTT. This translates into CASSLAQGGSPEAFF.

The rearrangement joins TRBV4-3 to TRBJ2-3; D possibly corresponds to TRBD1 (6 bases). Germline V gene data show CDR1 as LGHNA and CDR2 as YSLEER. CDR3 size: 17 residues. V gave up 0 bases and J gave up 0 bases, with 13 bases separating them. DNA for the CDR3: TGCGCCAGCAGCCAAGATTTTAAACAGGGTAGCACAGATACGCAGTATTTT. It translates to CASSQDFKQGSTDTQYF.

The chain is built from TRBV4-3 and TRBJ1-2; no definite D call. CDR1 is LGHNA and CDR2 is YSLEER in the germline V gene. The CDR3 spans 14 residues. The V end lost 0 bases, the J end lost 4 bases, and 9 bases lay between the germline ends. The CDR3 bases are TGCGCCAGCAGCCAAGATCTCAGCCTCTATGGCTACACCTTC. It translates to CASSQDLSLYGYTF.

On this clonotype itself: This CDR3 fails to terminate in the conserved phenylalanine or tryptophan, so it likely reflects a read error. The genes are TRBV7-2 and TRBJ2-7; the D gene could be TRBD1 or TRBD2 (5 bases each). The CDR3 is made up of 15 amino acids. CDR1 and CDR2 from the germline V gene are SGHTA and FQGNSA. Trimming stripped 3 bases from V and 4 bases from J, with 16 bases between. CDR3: CASSFSPVGTYEQYL. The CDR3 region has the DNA TGTGCCAGCAGCTTTAGTCCGGTCGGGACGTACGAGCAGTACTTA.

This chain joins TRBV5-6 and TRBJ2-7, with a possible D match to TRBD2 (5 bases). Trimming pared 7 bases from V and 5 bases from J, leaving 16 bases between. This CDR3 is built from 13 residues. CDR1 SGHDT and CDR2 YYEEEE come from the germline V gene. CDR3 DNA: TGTGCCAGCGGGAAGTCCCTCGGGGACGAGCAGTACTTC. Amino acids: CASGKSLGDEQYF. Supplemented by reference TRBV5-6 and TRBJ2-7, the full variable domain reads DAGVTQSPTHLIKTRGQQVTLRCSPKSGHDTVSWYQQALGQGPQFIFQYYEEEERQRGNFPDRFSGHQFPNYSSELNVNALLLGDSALYLCASGKSLGDEQYFGPGTRLTVT.

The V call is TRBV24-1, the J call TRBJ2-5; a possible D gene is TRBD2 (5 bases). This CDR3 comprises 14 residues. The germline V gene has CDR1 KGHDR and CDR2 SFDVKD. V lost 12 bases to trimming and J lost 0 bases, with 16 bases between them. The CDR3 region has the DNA TGTGCCTCCCAAGTGGCGGGCTACCAAGAGACCCAGTACTTC. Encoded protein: CASQVAGYQETQYF.

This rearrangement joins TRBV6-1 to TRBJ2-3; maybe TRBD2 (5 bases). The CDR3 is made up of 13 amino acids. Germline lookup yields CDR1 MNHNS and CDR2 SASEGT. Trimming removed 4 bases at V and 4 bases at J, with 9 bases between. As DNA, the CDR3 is TGTGCCAGCAGTGCCACCGGGGCAGATACGCAGTATTTT. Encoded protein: CASSATGADTQYF.

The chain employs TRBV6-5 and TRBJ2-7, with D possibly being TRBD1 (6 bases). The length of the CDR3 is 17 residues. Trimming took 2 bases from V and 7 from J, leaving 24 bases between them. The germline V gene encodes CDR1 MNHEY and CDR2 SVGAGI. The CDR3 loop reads CASSYTKSGTTDNEQYF. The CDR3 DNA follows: TGTGCCAGCAGTTACACGAAGTCCGGGACAACTGACAATGAGCAGTACTTC.

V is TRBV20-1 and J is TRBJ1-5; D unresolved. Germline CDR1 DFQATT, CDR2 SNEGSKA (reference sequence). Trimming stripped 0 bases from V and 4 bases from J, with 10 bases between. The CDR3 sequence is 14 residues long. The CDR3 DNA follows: TGCAGTGCTAGAGATGGGCAGGTAAATCAGCCCCAGCATTTT. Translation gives CSARDGQVNQPQHF.

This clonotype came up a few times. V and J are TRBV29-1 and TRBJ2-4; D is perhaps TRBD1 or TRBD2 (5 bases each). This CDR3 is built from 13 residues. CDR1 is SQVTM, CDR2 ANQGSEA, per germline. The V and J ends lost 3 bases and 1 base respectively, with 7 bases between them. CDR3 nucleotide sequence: TGCAGCGTTGACGAGGGGGCCAAAAACATTCAGTACTTC. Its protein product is CSVDEGAKNIQYF.

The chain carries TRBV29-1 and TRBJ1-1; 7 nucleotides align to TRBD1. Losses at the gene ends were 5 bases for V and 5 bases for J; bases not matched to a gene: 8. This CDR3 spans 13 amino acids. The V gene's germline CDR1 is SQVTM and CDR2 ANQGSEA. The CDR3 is CSVPGGPGTEAFF. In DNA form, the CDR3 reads TGCAGCGTTCCAGGGGGTCCGGGTACTGAAGCTTTCTTT. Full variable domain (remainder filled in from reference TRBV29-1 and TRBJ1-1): SAVISQKPSRDICQRGTSLTIQCQVDSQVTMMFWYRQQPGQSLTLIATANQGSEATYESGFVIDKFPISRPNLTFSTLTVSNMSPEDSSIYLCSVPGGPGTEAFFGQGTRLTVV.

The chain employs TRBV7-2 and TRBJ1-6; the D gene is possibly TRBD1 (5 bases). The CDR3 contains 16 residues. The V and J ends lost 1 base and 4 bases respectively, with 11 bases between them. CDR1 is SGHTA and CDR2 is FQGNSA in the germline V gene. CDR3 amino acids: CASSLVRGRYNSPLHF. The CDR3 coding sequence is TGTGCCAGCAGCTTAGTCCGGGGGAGGTATAATTCACCCCTCCACTTT.

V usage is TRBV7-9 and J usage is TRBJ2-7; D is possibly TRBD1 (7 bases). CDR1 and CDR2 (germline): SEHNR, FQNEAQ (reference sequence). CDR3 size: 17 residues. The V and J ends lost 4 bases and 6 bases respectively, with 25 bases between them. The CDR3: CASSSTPDRREYGEQYF. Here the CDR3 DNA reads TGTGCCAGCAGCTCAACTCCGGACAGGAGGGAGTATGGCGAGCAGTACTTC.

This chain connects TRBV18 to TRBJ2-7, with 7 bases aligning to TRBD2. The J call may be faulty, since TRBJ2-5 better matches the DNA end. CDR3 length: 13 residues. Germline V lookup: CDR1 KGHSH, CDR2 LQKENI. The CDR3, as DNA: TGTGCCAGCCAAAGCCCGGGGGGAGAGACCCAGTACTTC. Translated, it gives CASQSPGGETQYF.

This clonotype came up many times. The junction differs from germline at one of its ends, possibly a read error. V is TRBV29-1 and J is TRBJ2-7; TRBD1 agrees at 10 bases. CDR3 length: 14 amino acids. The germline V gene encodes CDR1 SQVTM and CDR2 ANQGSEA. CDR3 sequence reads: CSVEAGTGDSEQYF. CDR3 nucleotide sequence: TGCAGCGTGGAAGCCGGGACAGGGGATAGCGAGCAGTACTTC.

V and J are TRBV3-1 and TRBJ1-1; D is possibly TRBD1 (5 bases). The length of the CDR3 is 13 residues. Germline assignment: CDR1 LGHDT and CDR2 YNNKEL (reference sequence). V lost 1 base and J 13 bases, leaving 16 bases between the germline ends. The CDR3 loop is CASSQVPGVNCFF. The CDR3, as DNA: TGTGCCAGCAGCCAAGTTCCGGGGGTCAATTGTTTCTTT.

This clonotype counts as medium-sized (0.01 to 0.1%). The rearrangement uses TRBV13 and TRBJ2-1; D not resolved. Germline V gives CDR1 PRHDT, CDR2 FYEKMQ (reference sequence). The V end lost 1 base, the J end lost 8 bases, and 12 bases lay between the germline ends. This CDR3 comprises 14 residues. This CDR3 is CASSLVQRADEQFF. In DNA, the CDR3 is TGTGCCAGCAGCTTAGTTCAGCGTGCGGATGAGCAGTTCTTC.

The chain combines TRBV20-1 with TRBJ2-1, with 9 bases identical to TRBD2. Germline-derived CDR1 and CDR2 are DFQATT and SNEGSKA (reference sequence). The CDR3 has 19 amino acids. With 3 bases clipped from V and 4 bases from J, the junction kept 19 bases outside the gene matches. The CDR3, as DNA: TGCAGTGCTAGTAATTTCGTTTCTAGCGGGGCTTTGATATACAATGAGCAGTTCTTC. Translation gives CSASNFVSSGALIYNEQFF.

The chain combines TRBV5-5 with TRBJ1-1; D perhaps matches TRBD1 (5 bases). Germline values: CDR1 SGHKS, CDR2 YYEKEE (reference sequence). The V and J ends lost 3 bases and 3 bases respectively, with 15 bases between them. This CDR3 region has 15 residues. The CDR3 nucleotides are TGTGCCAGCAGCTATGGTCCGACAGCTGACACTGAAGCTTTCTTT. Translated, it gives CASSYGPTADTEAFF.

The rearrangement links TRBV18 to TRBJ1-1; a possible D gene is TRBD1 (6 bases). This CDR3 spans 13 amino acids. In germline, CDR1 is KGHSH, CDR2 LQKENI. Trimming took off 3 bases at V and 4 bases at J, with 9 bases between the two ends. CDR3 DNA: TGTGCCAGCTCACCCGTCAGGGGCACTGAAGCTTTCTTT. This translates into CASSPVRGTEAFF.

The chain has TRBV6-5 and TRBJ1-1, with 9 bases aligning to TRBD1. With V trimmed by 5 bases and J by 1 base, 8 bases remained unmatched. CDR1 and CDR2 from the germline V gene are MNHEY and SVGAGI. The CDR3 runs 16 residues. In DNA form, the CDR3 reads TGTGCCAGCAGTCGGAACCCGGGACAGGGGAACACTGAAGCTTTCTTT. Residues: CASSRNPGQGNTEAFF.